This TCR beta chain was documented in a study of blood T cell repertoires in COVID-19. Sequencing used immunoSEQ multiplex PCR; TCRdb keeps in-frame clones, though not all of them. The sample includes around 300,000 clones, 75% to 95% seen only once; the top ten take 1.1%. The CDR3 is 14 residues long. Germline trimming cut 5 bases from V and 5 bases from J; bases unmatched to any gene: 7. Germline lookup yields CDR1 MNHEY and CDR2 SVGAGI. The sequence was collected from a woman in her twenties or thirties who had recovered from COVID-19. Input material: PBMCs or T cells enriched from blood (not recorded which). The chain has TRBV6-5 and TRBJ1-1; 8 positions match TRBD1. The CDR3 reads CASSPRTGWTEAFF. CDR3 nucleotides: TGTGCCAGCAGTCCCCGGACAGGGTGGACTGAAGCTTTCTTT.